The T cell receptor beta chain under discussion was sequenced for a study of beta chain features in type 1 diabetes. The CDR3 runs 14 residues. CDR1 and CDR2 from the germline V gene are WSHSY and SAAADI. V lost 6 bases, J lost 6 bases, and 6 bases stayed unmatched. The isolated RNA, all of it, was reverse transcribed, so expressed TCRB transcripts were what got sequenced. Sequencing was performed with immunoSEQ multiplex PCR; in TCRdb, only in-frame clones are kept and a portion is missing. Found here are 300,000 to 350,000 clones, around an eighth of them singletons; the top ten hold roughly 0.016%. Study-level results: Significant though moderate, a shortening of TCRB CDR3s appeared in all four CD4+ subsets of Type 1 diabetes patients.

A few counts support this clone. Its matching antigen is unknown. This chain links TRBV10-2 with TRBJ2-1; TRBD2 agrees at 9 bases. Sequencing input: naive CD4+ T cells from blood. The TCR sequence derives from a young woman with type 1 diabetes. The CDR3 bases are TGCGCCAGCAGGCTGGCGGGAGGGGGCAATGAGCAGTTCTTC. Translating it yields CASRLAGGGNEQFF.